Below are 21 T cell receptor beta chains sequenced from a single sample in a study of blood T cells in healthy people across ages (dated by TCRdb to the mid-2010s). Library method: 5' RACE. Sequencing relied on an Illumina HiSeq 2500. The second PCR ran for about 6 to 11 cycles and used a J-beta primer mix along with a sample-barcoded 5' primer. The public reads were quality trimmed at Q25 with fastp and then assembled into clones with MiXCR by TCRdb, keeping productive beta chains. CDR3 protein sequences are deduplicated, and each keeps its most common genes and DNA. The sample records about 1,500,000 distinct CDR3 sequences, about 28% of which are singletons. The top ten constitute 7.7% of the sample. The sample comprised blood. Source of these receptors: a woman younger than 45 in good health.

The CDR3 DNA is TGTGCCAGCAACCCCGGGACTAGCGGTCCAAATGAGCAGTTCTTC. Its translation: CASNPGTSGPNEQFF. This rearrangement joins TRBV7-9 to TRBJ2-1; 11 positions match TRBD2. The CDR3 is 15 amino acids. Germline CDR1 reads SEHNR; CDR2 reads FQNEAQ (reference sequence). V trimming: 7 bases; J trimming: 7 bases; junction bases outside the gene matches: 9.

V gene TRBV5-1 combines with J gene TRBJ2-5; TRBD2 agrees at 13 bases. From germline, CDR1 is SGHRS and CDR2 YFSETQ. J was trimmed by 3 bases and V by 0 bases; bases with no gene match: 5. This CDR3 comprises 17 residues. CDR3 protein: CASSLALAGGPEETQYF. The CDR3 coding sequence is TGCGCCAGCAGCTTGGCACTAGCGGGGGGGCCGGAAGAGACCCAGTACTTC.

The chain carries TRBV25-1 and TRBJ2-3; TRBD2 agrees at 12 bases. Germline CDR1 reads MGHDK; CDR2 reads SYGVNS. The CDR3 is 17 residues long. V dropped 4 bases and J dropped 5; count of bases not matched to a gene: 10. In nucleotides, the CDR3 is TGTGCCAGCAGTGCACTAGCGGGAGGACGATATGGAGATACGCAGTATTTT. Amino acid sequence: CASSALAGGRYGDTQYF.

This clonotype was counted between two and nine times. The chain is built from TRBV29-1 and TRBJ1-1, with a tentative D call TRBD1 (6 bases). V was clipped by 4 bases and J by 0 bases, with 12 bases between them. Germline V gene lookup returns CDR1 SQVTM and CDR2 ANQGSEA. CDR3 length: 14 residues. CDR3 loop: CSVGEDSVNTEAFF. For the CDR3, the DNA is TGCAGCGTTGGGGAGGACAGCGTGAACACTGAAGCTTTCTTT.

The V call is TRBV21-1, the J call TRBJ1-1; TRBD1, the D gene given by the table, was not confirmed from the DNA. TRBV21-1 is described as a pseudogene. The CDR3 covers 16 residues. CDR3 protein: CASTKGDNSMNTEAFF. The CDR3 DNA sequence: TGTGCCAGCACCAAGGGGGACAACAGTATGAACACTGAAGCTTTCTTT.

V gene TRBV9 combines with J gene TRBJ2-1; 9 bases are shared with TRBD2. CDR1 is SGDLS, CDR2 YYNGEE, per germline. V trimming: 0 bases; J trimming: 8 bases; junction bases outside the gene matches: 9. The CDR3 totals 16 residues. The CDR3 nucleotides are TGTGCCAGCAGCGTAGCGGCGGGAGGGCCGAGGTATGAGCAGTTCTTC. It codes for CASSVAAGGPRYEQFF.

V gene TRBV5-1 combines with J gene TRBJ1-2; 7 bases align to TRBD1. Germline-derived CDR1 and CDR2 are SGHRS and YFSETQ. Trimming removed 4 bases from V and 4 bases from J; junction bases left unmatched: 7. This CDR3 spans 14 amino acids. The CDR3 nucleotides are TGCGCCAGCAGCAGGGAGGGACAGTCCTATGGCTACACCTTC. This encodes CASSREGQSYGYTF.

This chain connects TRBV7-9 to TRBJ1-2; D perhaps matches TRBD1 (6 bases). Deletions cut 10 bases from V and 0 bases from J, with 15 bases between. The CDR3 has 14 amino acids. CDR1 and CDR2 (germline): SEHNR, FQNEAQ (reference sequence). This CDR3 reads CAIHVGGPNYGYTF. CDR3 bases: TGTGCCATCCATGTCGGGGGCCCTAACTATGGCTACACCTTC.

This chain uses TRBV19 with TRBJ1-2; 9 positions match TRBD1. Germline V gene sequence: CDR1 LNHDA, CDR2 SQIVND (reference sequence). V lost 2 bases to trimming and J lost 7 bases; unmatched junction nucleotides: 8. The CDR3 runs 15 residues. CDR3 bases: TGTGCCAGTAGTATATATAGGGACAGGGTCGGTGGCTACACCTTC. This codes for CASSIYRDRVGGYTF.

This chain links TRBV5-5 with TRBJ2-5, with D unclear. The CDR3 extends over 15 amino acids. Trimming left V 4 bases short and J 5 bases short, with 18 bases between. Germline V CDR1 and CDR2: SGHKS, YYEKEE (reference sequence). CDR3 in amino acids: CASSPYPGRPETQYF. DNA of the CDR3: TGTGCCAGCAGCCCATACCCCGGACGGCCGGAGACCCAGTACTTC.

CDR3 residues: CASSFQSTGSGYEQYF. In DNA, the CDR3 is TGTGCCAGTAGTTTTCAATCGACAGGGTCGGGCTACGAGCAGTACTTC. The V call is TRBV19, the J call TRBJ2-4, with 7 bases that match TRBD1. The J call may be faulty, since TRBJ2-7 better matches the DNA end. The V gene's germline CDR1 is LNHDA and CDR2 SQIVND (reference sequence). The CDR3 runs to 16 residues.

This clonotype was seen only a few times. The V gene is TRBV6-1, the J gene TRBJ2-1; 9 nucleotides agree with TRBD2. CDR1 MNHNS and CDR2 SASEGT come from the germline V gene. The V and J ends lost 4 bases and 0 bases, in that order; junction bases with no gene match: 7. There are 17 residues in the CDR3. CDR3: CASSARRGGSSYNEQFF. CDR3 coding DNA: TGTGCCAGCAGTGCTAGGCGGGGGGGAAGCTCCTACAATGAGCAGTTCTTC.

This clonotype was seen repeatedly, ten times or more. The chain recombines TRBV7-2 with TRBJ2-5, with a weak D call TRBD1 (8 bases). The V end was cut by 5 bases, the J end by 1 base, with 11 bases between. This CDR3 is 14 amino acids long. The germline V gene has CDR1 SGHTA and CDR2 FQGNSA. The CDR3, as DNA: TGTGCCAGCAGCACAGGGGGGGCCCAAGAGACCCAGTACTTC. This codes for CASSTGGAQETQYF.

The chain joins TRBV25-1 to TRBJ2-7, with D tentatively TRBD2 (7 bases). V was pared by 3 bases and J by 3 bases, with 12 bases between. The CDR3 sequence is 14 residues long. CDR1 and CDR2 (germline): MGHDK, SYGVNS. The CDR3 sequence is CASSEPGGSYEQYF. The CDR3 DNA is TGTGCCAGCAGTGAGCCGGGGGGCAGCTACGAGCAGTACTTC.

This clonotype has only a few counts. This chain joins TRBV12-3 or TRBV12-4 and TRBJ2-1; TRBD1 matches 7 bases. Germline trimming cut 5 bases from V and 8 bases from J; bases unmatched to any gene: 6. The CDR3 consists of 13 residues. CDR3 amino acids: CASSRLQGDEQFF. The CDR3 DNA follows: TGTGCCAGCAGTCGCCTCCAGGGGGATGAGCAGTTCTTC.

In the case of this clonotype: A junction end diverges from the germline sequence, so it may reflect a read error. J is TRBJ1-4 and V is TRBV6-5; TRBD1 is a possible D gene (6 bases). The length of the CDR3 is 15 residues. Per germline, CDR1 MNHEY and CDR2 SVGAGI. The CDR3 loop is CASSGFEGGREKRFF. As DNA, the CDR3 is TGTGCCAGCAGCGGATTTGAGGGGGGTCGTGAAAAACGGTTTTTT.

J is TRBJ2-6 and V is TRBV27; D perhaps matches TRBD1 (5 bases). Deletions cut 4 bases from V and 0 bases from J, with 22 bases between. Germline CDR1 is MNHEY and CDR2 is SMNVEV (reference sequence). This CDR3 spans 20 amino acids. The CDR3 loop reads CASSSPAPTVPYSGANVLTF. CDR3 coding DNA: TGTGCCAGCAGTTCGCCGGCTCCGACAGTACCTTACTCTGGGGCCAACGTCCTGACTTTC.

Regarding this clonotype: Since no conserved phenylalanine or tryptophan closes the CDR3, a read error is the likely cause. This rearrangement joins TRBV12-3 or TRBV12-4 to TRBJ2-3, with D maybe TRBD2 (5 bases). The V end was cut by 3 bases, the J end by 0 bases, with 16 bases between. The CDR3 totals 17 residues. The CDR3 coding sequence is TGTGCCAGCAGTTTGCTAGCCCGCAGCCCTAGCACAGATACGCAGTATTCT. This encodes CASSLLARSPSTDTQYS.

The CDR3 coding sequence is TGCGCCAGCAGCGGTAATAATTCACCCCTCCACTTT. This translates into CASSGNNSPLHF. V and J are TRBV5-1 and TRBJ1-6; D is undetermined. V gave up 4 bases and J gave up 5 bases, with 4 bases separating them. The CDR3 sequence is 12 residues long. The V gene's germline CDR1 is SGHRS and CDR2 YFSETQ.

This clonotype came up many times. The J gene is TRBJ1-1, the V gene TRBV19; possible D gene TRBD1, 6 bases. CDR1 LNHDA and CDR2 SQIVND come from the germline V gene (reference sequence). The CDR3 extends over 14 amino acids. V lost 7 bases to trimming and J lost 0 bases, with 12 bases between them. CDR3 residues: CASTWTEMNTEAFF. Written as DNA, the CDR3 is TGTGCCAGTACCTGGACAGAAATGAACACTGAAGCTTTCTTT. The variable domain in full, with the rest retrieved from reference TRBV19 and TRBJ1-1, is DGGITQSPKYLFRKEGQNVTLSCEQNLNHDAMYWYRQDPGQGLRLIYYSQIVNDFQKGDIAEGYSVSREKKESFPLTVTSAQKNPTAFYLCASTWTEMNTEAFFGQGTRLTVV.

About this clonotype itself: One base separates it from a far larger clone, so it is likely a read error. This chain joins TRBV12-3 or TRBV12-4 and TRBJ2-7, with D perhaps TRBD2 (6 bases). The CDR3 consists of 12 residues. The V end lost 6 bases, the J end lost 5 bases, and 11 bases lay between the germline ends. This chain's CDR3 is CASRLGGHEQYF. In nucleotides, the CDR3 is TGTGCCAGCAGATTGGGGGGACACGAGCAGTACTTC.